This TCR beta chain comes out of a study of blood T cell repertoires in COVID-19. Repertoires were generated with immunoSEQ multiplex PCR, while TCRdb's copy carries only in-frame clones and drops some. The sample yields about 120,000 clones, around 87% seen once. Trimming took off 6 bases at V and 2 bases at J, with 11 bases between the two ends. The CDR3 runs to 13 residues. The chain recombines TRBV12-3 or TRBV12-4 with TRBJ2-7; tentative D call: TRBD2 (6 bases). The sequence came from a man in his 70s with active or convalescent COVID-19. Sequenced material: peripheral blood. Written as DNA, the CDR3 is TGTGCCAGCAGGAGTAGCGGTACCTACGAGCAGTACTTC. Encoded protein: CASRSSGTYEQYF.